The 22 T cell receptor beta chains presented below share a single source sample, sequenced in a study of human T cells and chemical hapten exposure. Time point specified: pre-sensitization, week 0. The treatment here: therapeutic diphenylcyclopropenone sensitization with weekly scalp DPC. One entry per CDR3 protein, called by TCRdb with MiXCR from the RACE reads. The table has more than 100,000 distinct CDR3 sequences, 13% seen once. Sequenced material: whole blood, taken in connection with sensitization to the hapten diphenylcyclopropenone (DPC). These TCRs come from a woman younger than 35 with alopecia areata. Some clones in this sample may be carry-over from other donors' samples.

There are many counts of this clonotype. The chain has TRBV12-3 or TRBV12-4 and TRBJ1-1, with 9 bases identical to TRBD1. The trim removed 4 bases at V and 1 base at J, leaving 4 bases unmatched. CDR3 length: 15 residues. The CDR3 sequence is CASSSLGQGNTEAFF. CDR3 in DNA: TGTGCCAGCAGTTCGCTGGGACAGGGGAACACTGAAGCTTTCTTT.

The chain employs TRBV6-5 and TRBJ2-3; TRBD2 is a possible D gene (5 bases). The V gene's germline CDR1 is MNHEY and CDR2 SVGAGI. The CDR3 is made up of 12 amino acids. The germline V and J ends were trimmed by 5 bases and 2 bases, with 5 bases remaining between them. CDR3: CASSRDTDTQYF. CDR3 bases: TGTGCCAGCAGTCGGGACACAGATACGCAGTATTTT.

This clonotype was observed many times. This chain links TRBV18 with TRBJ2-1; perhaps TRBD2 as D (5 bases). Germline CDR1 and CDR2: KGHSH and LQKENI. The ends were cut back, 0 bases at V and 4 bases at J, with 13 bases in the middle. This CDR3 is built from 16 residues. The CDR3 spells CASSPPASLRYNEQFF. CDR3 nucleotide sequence: TGTGCCAGCTCACCACCGGCTAGCCTGCGGTACAATGAGCAGTTCTTC.

This clonotype was detected many times. The V call is TRBV12-3 or TRBV12-4, the J call TRBJ1-1; no clear D gene. V shed 5 bases and J shed 4 bases, with 17 bases lying between them. This CDR3 contains 15 residues. The CDR3 is CASSRDSQLGTEAFF. CDR3 in DNA: TGTGCCAGCAGTCGGGATTCCCAATTGGGCACTGAAGCTTTCTTT.

The chain employs TRBV7-9 and TRBJ2-5; TRBD2 agrees at 13 bases. The CDR3 runs 16 residues. Germline CDR1 and CDR2: SEHNR and FQNEAQ (reference sequence). V trimming: 5 bases; J trimming: 2 bases; junction bases outside the gene matches: 5. The CDR3 is CASSRRLAGGQETQYF. CDR3 coding DNA: TGTGCCAGCAGCCGACGACTAGCGGGGGGTCAAGAGACCCAGTACTTC.

This clonotype came up a few times. The rearrangement uses TRBV11-2 and TRBJ1-3; no firm D call. The CDR3 spans 11 residues. Trimming took 3 bases from V and 8 from J, leaving 5 bases between them. CDR1 and CDR2 from the germline V gene are SGHAT and FQNNGV. The CDR3 nucleotides are TGTGCCAGCAGCTTCACAGACACCATATATTTT. Translation: CASSFTDTIYF.

This clonotype was recorded once. At one end, the junction sequence differs from germline, possibly due to a read error. The rearrangement joins TRBV4-3 to TRBJ2-1; weak D call: TRBD2 (5 bases). The CDR3 has 17 amino acids. The germline V gene encodes CDR1 LGHNA and CDR2 YSLEER. Written as DNA, the CDR3 is TGCGCCAGCAGCCAAGATTTACCTGCTAGCTCCAACAATGAGCAGTTCTTC. This translates into CASSQDLPASSNNEQFF.

This clonotype was seen more than once but under ten times. This chain uses TRBV10-2 with TRBJ1-4; D is uncertain. Trimming shortened V by 4 bases and J by 4 bases, and 4 bases separated the two germline ends. The CDR3 runs to 12 residues. Germline V gene lookup returns CDR1 WSHSY and CDR2 SAAADI. The CDR3 nucleotides are TGCGCCAGCAGTGCCGGTAATGAAAAACTGTTTTTT. This codes for CASSAGNEKLFF.

The genes are TRBV2 and TRBJ1-6; weak D call: TRBD1 (5 bases). The CDR3 totals 13 residues. The V end was cut by 4 bases, the J end by 8 bases, with 9 bases between. Germline CDR1 is SNHLY and CDR2 is FYNNEI. The CDR3 reads CASSVGRDSPLHF. CDR3 DNA sequence: TGTGCCAGCAGTGTCGGCAGGGATTCACCCCTCCACTTT.

This clonotype was counted a few times. The chain employs TRBV6-1 and TRBJ1-4; no firm D call. The CDR3 consists of 10 residues. The germline CDR1 and CDR2 sequences are MNHNS and SASEGT. The V and J ends lost 8 bases and 8 bases respectively, with 6 bases between them. CDR3 DNA: TGTGCCAGCCGGTGGGAAAAACTGTTTTTT. Translated: CASRWEKLFF.

The rearrangement joins TRBV6-4 to TRBJ2-2; possible D gene TRBD1, 5 bases. V lost 5 bases, J lost 3 bases, and 10 bases lay in between. The germline gives CDR1 MRHNA, CDR2 SNTAGT. This CDR3 has 14 residues. CDR3 sequence: CASSRQSYTGELFF. The CDR3 DNA reads as TGTGCCAGCAGTAGACAGAGTTACACCGGGGAGCTGTTTTTT.

Many counts were recorded for this clonotype. At one boundary the junction diverges from the germline segment, which might be a read error. This sequence joins TRBV6-2 or TRBV6-3 and TRBJ1-5; 9 bases line up with TRBD1. The V gene's germline CDR1 is MNHEY and CDR2 SVGEGT. This CDR3 has 16 residues. CDR3 nucleotide sequence: TGTGCCAGCAGTCACTCCACAGGGGGCGCGGGACAGCCCCAGCATTTT. Its protein product is CASSHSTGGAGQPQHF.

J is TRBJ1-1 and V is TRBV11-2; D gene unclear. This CDR3 comprises 13 residues. V lost 0 bases and J 11 bases, leaving 13 bases between the germline ends. Germline CDR1 SGHAT, CDR2 FQNNGV. For the CDR3, the DNA is TGTGCCAGCAGCTTAGATCGTCGGACCGTGGCTTTCTTT. Its translation is CASSLDRRTVAFF.

This clonotype showed up just once. This chain connects TRBV6-1 to TRBJ1-6; D remains unclear. V was pared by 4 bases and J by 7 bases, with 8 bases between. Germline V gene data show CDR1 as MNHNS and CDR2 as SASEGT. The CDR3 has 13 amino acids. The CDR3 DNA is TGTGCCAGCAGTGGTTATGAAAATTCACCCCTCCACTTT. The encoded protein is CASSGYENSPLHF.

This clonotype was found many times. The CDR3: CASSGLAGEQFF. CDR3 nucleotides: TGTGCCAGCAGTGGACTAGCTGGTGAGCAGTTCTTC. The chain has TRBV12-3 or TRBV12-4 and TRBJ2-1, with 8 bases matching TRBD2. This CDR3 is 12 amino acids long. V trimming: 5 bases; J trimming: 9 bases; junction bases outside the gene matches: 3.

V and J are TRBV7-9 and TRBJ1-2, with TRBD1 matching over 11 bases. The CDR3 extends over 14 amino acids. In germline, CDR1 is SEHNR, CDR2 FQNEAQ (reference sequence). V shed 4 bases and J 4 bases; nucleotides not matched to a gene: 2. The DNA of the CDR3 is TGTGCCAGCAGCTATGGACAGGGGGCCTATGGCTACACCTTC. Residues: CASSYGQGAYGYTF.

This clonotype was counted only a few times. The chain links TRBV20-1 to TRBJ2-3, with 9 bases fitting TRBD2. V shed 5 bases, J shed 1 base, and the junction held 16 bases outside the gene matches. The CDR3 loop spans 18 amino acids. Germline loops: CDR1 DFQATT, CDR2 SNEGSKA (reference sequence). The CDR3 DNA is TGCAGTGCTGGGGACTTTGAGCGGGGGGCCTCCCGCACAGATACGCAGTATTTT. This encodes CSAGDFERGASRTDTQYF.

This rearrangement joins TRBV9 to TRBJ1-4; D call uncertain. The V end was cut by 4 bases, the J end by 8 bases, with 21 bases between. The germline gives CDR1 SGDLS, CDR2 YYNGEE. This CDR3 is built from 16 residues. CDR3 loop: CASSPSIAGRNEKLFF. Here the CDR3 DNA reads TGTGCCAGCAGCCCATCAATAGCGGGAAGGAACGAAAAACTGTTTTTT.

V is TRBV10-3 and J is TRBJ2-3; D is undetermined. The germline V gene has CDR1 ENHRY and CDR2 SYGVKD. Trimming shortened V by 5 bases and J by 4 bases, and 13 bases separated the two germline ends. The CDR3 extends over 14 amino acids. CDR3 amino acids: CAISRPLSADTQYF. The CDR3 region has the DNA TGTGCCATCAGTCGCCCCCTGTCGGCAGATACGCAGTATTTT.

This clonotype came up a few times. The chain couples TRBV28 to TRBJ2-7; TRBD1 might be the D (6 bases). Germline CDR1 MDHEN, CDR2 SYDVKM. Trimming removed 5 bases at V and 3 bases at J, with 14 bases between. CDR3 length: 14 amino acids. The CDR3 is CASSVTGTVYEQYF. The CDR3, as DNA: TGTGCCAGCAGTGTCACAGGGACGGTCTACGAGCAGTACTTC.

The chain combines TRBV12-3 or TRBV12-4 with TRBJ1-2; 9 positions agree with TRBD1. Unmatched junction bases numbered 7, after V lost 7 bases and J lost 7 bases. CDR3 size: 13 residues. CDR3 sequence: CASNWDRVRGYTF. In DNA form, the CDR3 reads TGTGCCAGCAACTGGGACAGGGTTCGTGGCTACACCTTC.

This clonotype was recorded many times. The chain has TRBV7-9 and TRBJ2-3; TRBD1 agrees at 8 bases. This CDR3 contains 14 residues. Germline V gene data show CDR1 as SEHNR and CDR2 as FQNEAQ (reference sequence). Losses at the gene ends were 5 bases for V and 5 bases for J; bases not matched to a gene: 6. The CDR3 coding sequence is TGTGCCAGCAGCCCCGGGACAGGCGGAGATACGCAGTATTTT. Its translation: CASSPGTGGDTQYF.